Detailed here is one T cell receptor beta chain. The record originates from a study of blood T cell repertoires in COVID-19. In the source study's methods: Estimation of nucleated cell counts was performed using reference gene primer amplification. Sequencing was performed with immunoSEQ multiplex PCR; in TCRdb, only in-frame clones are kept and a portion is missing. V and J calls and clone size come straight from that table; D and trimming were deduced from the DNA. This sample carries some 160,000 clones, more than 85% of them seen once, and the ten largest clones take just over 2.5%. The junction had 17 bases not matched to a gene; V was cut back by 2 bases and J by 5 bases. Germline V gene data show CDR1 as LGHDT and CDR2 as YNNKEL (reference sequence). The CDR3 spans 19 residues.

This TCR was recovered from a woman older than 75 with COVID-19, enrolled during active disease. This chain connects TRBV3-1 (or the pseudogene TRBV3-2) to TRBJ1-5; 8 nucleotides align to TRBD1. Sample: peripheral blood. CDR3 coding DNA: TGTGCCAGCAGCCAATCGAGGTTACAGGGGGAGTGGATTCATCAGCCCCAGCATTTT. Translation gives CASSQSRLQGEWIHQPQHF.